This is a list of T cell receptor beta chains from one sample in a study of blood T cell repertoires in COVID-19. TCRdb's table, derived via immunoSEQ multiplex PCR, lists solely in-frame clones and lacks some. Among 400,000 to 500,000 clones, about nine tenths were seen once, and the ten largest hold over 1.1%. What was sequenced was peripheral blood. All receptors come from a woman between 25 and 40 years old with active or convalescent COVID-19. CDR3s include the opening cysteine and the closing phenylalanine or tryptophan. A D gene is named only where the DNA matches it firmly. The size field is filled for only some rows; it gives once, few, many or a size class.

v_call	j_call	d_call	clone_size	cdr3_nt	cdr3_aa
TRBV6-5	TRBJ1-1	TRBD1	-	TGTGCCAGCAGTTCAGCTTCCGGGACAGAGCGTTCTGAAGCTTTCTTT	CASSSASGTERSEAFF
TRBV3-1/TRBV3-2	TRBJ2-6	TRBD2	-	TGTGCCAGCAGCCATTCGGGACTAGCGGCGTCTGGGGCCAACGTCCTGACTTTC	CASSHSGLAASGANVLTF
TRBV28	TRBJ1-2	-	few	TGTGCCAGCAGTTTATCAGGCTATGGCTACACCTTC	CASSLSGYGYTF
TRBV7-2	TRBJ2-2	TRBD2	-	TGTGCCAGCAGCTTATACGGCGGGAGTAAGGACGGGGAGCTGTTTTTT	CASSLYGGSKDGELFF
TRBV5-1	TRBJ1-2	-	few	TGCGCCAGCAGCCCGTCAGAGACAGGACGCTATGGCTACACCTTC	CASSPSETGRYGYTF
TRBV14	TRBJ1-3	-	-	TGTGCCAGCAGCCAAACAGGGTCTGGAAACACCATATATTTT	CASSQTGSGNTIYF
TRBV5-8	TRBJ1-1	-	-	TGTGCCAGCAGATATCAAACTGACAGGATGATGAACACTGAAGCTTTCTTT	CASRYQTDRMMNTEAFF
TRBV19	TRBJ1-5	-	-	TGTGCCAGTAGTATCCAGGCATGGGGCAATCAGCCCCAGCATTTT	CASSIQAWGNQPQHF
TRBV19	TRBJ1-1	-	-	TGTGCCAAGGGAGGGCTGAAGGGAAACACTGAAGCTTTCTTT	CAKGGLKGNTEAFF
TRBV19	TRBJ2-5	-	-	TGTGCCAGTAAAAGGGGAGAGACCCAGTACTTC	CASKRGETQYF
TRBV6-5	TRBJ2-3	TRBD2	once	TGTGCCAGCAGTTATAGTGGCGGGAGGTCAGATACGCAGTATTTT	CASSYSGGRSDTQYF
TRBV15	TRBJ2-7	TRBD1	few	TGTGCCACCAGCAGAGATCGCCCGGCAGGGGGTTCCTACGAGCAGTACTTC	CATSRDRPAGGSYEQYF
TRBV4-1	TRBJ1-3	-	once	TGCGCCAGCAGCCCTGGAGGGTACTCTGGAAACACCATATATTTT	CASSPGGYSGNTIYF
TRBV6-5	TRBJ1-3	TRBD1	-	TGTGCCAGCAGAAGGACAGGCGGAAACACCATATATTTT	CASRRTGGNTIYF
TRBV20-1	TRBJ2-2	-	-	TGCAGTGCTGGTGGACAGAGGAACACCGGGGAGCTGTTTTTT	CSAGGQRNTGELFF
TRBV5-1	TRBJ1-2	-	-	TGCGCCAGCAGCTACGGGACAAGAGCTAACTATGGCTACACCTTC	CASSYGTRANYGYTF
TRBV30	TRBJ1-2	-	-	TGTGCCTGGAGGCGAACAGGGCTCTCTAACTATGGCTACACCTTC	CAWRRTGLSNYGYTF
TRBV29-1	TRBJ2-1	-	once	TGCAGCGTTGAAAGGCCTAGCGAGTACAATGAGCAGTTCTTC	CSVERPSEYNEQFF
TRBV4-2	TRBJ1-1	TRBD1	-	TGTGCCAGCAGCCAACTCGACAGGGTAGAAGTCTGGACTGAAGCTTTCTTT	CASSQLDRVEVWTEAFF
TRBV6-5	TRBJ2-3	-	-	TGTGCCAGCAGGCGAATGTCGGGTGCAGATACGCAGTATTTT	CASRRMSGADTQYF
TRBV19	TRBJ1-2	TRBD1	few	TGTGCCAGTAGTACCATAGCCGGGACAGGGGGCTCTGGCTACACCTTC	CASSTIAGTGGSGYTF
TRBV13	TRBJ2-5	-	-	TGTGCCAGCAGCTTAGAAAGCTCGGAGACCCAGTACTTC	CASSLESSETQYF
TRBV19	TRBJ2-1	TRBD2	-	TGTGCCAGTAGTGTCCGGGAGGGAGGGGAGCAGTTCTTC	CASSVREGGEQFF
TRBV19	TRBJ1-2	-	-	TGTGCCAGTAGTCTCGCAGATAACTATGGCTACACCTTC	CASSLADNYGYTF
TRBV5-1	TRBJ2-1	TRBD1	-	TGCGCCAGCAGCAGGGACGACCGGAGGACAGGGGGTTCCTACAATGAGCAGTTCTTC	CASSRDDRRTGGSYNEQFF
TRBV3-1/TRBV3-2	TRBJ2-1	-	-	TGTGCCAGCAGCCAGCGGCGGGCTGAGCAGTTCTTC	CASSQRRAEQFF
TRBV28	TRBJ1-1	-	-	TGTGCCAGCAGTTTGGGGAGAGCCCGAGATGGAGCTTTCTTT	CASSLGRARDGAFF
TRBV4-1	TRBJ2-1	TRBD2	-	TGCGCCAGCAGCCAAGATTCGGCGGGAGCGTATTTCTTC	CASSQDSAGAYFF
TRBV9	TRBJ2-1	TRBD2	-	TGTGCCAGCAGCGGCCGACTAGCGGGGGCCTACAATGAGCAGTTCTTC	CASSGRLAGAYNEQFF
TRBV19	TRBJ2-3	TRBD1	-	TGTGCCAGTACCCCGATGGGGAGACAGGGGGTATCAGATACGCAGTATTTT	CASTPMGRQGVSDTQYF